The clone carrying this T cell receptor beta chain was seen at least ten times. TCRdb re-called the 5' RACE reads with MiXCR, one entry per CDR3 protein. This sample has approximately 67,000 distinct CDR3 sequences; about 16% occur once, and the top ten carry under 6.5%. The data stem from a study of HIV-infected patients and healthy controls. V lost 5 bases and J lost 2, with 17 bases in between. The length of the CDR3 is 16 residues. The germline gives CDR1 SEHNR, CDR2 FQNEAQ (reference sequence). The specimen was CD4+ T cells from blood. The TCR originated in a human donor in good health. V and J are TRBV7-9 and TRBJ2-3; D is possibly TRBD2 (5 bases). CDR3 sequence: CASSPGLASPTDTQYF. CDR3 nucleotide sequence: TGTGCCAGCAGCCCAGGTCTAGCCTCCCCCACAGATACGCAGTATTTT.